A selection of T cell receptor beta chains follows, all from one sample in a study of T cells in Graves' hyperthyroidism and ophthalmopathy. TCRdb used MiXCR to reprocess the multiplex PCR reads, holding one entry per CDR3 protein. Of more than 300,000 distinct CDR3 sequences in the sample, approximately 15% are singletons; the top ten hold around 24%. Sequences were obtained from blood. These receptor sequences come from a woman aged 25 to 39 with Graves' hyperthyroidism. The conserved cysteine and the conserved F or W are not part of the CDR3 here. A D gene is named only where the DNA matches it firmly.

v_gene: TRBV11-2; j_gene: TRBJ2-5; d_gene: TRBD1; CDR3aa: ASSLGAGGFRETQY
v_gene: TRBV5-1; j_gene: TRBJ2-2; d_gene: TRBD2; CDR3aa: ASSDEAGYAGELF
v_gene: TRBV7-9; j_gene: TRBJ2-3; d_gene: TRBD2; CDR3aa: ASSSPSSGSTDTQY
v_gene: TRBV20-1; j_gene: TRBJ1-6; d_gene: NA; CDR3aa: SARVSSYNSPLH
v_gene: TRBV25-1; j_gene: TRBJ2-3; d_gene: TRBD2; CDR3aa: ASSVGTGLAGVHGLGADTQY
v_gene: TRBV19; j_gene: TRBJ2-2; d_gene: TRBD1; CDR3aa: ASSPSRGSITGELF
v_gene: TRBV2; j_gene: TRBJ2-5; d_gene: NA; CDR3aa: ASSRGLDETQY
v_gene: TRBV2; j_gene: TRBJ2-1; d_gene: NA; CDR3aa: ADSVEGTYNEQF
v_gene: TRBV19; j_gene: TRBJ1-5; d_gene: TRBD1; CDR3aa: ASTTGGISQPQH
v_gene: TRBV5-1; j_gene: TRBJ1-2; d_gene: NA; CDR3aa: ASHQDGALFYGYT
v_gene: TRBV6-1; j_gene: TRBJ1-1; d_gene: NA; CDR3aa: ASSPPPSPEAF
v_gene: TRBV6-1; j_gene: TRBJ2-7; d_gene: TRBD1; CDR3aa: ASSGLGTGGYEQY
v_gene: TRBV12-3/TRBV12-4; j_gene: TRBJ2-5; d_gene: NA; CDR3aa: ASSESAGWETQY
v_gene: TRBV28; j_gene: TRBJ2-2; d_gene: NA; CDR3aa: ASSQRLTARPGELF
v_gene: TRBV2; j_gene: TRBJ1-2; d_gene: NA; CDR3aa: ASNQERGYT
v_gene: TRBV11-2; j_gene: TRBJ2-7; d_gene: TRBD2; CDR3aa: ASSSPGLAAEQY
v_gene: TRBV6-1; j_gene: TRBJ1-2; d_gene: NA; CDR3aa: ASSEASGWGYT
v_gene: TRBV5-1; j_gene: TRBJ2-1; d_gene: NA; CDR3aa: ASSLPGGSYNEQF
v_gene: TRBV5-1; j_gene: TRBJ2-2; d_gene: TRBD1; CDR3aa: ASKDRAGAGELF
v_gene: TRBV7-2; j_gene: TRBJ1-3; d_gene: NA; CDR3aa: ASSLDRNSGNTIY
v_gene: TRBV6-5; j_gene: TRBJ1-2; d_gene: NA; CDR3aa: ASSYSWGEGYT
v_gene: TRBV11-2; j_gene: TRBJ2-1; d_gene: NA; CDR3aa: ASSLPWARGPQF
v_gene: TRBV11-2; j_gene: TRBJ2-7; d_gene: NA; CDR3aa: ASGMDEQY
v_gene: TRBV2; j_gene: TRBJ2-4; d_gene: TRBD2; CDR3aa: ASSGFLGLAAQNSKNIQY
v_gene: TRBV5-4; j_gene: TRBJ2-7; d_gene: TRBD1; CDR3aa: ASSFRQGAYEQY
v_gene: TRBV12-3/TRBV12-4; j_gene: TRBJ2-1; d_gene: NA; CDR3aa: ASSPTLGRYDNEQF
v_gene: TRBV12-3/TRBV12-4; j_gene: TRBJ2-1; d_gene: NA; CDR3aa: ASSFYPGGINNEQF
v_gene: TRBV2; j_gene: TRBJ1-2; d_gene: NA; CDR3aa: ASSDTSDGGYT
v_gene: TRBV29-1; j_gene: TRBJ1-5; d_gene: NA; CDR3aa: SVGQGGQPQH
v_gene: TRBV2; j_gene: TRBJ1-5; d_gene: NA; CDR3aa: ASSDVETPNQPQH
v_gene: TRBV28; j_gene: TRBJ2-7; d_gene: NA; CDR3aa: ASSLTSRLSYEQY
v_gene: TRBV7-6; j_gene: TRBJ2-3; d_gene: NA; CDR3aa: ASSLLRSDTQY
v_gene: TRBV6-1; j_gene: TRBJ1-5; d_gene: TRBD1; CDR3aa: ASSENRGIKQPQH
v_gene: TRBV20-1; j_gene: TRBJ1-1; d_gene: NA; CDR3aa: SVAGGDTEAF
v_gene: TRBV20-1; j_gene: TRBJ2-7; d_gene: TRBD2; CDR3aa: STKGGPYEQY
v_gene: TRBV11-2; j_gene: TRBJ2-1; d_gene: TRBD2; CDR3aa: ASSHKTLAGGHNEQF
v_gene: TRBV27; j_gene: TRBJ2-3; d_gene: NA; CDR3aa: ASSSGSFTDTQY
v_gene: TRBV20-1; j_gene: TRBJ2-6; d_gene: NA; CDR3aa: SARDAGLEANVLT
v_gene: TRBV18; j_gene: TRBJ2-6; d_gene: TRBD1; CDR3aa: ASSTGTGASGANVLT
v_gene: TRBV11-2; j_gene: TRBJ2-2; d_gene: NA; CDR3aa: ASSLLFGGHIDTGELF
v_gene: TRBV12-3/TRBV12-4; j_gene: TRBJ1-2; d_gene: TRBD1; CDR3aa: ASSLRGGARGLGGGYT
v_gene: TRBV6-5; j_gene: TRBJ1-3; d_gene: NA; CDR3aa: ASSYSTFGNTIY